Below, 10 T cell receptor beta chains from the same sample are listed, as sequenced in a study of T-cell reconstitution after alpha-beta-depleted transplantation in children (dated by TCRdb to about 2016). The library was built by means of PCR. The run used an Illumina HiSeq 2500. Molecular barcoding was employed in the preparation of TCR libraries, with unique molecular identifiers being used to normalize TCRbeta repertoire quantification. TCRdb cleaned the public reads at Q25 with fastp, built clones with MiXCR and kept in-frame beta chains. Each CDR3 protein gets just one entry, which takes the most common genes and DNA from the rows behind it. This sample holds around 240,000 distinct CDR3 sequences; 9.7% were observed only once. The ten largest account for 5.1% of the sample. This sample comprised PBMCs from the stem cell graft donor, obtained from the stem cell graft. These receptor sequences come from a human donor who donated a stem cell graft to a child with SCID.

This clonotype was detected ten times or more. The CDR3 loop is CASSPAGGTYNEQFF. The CDR3 bases are TGTGCCAGCTCGCCGGCGGGGGGTACCTACAATGAGCAGTTCTTC. The V gene is TRBV18, the J gene TRBJ2-1, with 8 bases aligning to TRBD2. V gave up 6 bases and J gave up 2 bases; unmatched junction bases: 6. Looked up from germline, CDR1 is KGHSH and CDR2 is LQKENI. The CDR3 covers 15 residues.

This clonotype showed up many times. The DNA for the CDR3 is TGTGCCAGCACCCTGGTAGGGTCCCGGATCGACGAGCAGTACTTC. Residues: CASTLVGSRIDEQYF. The rearrangement joins TRBV5-6 to TRBJ2-7, with D hard to call. The germline V and J ends were trimmed by 6 bases and 5 bases, with 21 bases remaining between them. The CDR3 runs to 15 residues. Germline CDR1 SGHDT, CDR2 YYEEEE.

The chain links TRBV7-8 to TRBJ2-3; D possibly corresponds to TRBD2 (6 bases). V was clipped by 4 bases and J by 4 bases, with 15 bases between them. CDR3 length equals 15 residues. Germline V CDR1 and CDR2: SGHVS, FQNEAQ. The CDR3 protein is CASSSGTPVPDTQYF. CDR3 in DNA: TGTGCCAGCAGCTCCGGGACTCCCGTCCCAGATACGCAGTATTTT.

The V call is TRBV29-1, the J call TRBJ1-2, with TRBD1 matching 11 bases. The CDR3 spans 14 residues. The V and J ends lost 4 bases and 2 bases, in that order; junction bases with no gene match: 3. From germline, CDR1 is SQVTM and CDR2 ANQGSEA. This CDR3 reads CSVAGQGGNYGYTF. The CDR3 coding sequence is TGCAGCGTTGCGGGACAGGGGGGGAACTATGGCTACACCTTC.

The table lists this clonotype with many counts. The J gene is TRBJ2-3, the V gene TRBV5-6; D is perhaps TRBD2 (5 bases). CDR1 is SGHDT, CDR2 YYEEEE, per germline. The CDR3 length is 12 residues. V was pared by 8 bases and J by 3 bases, with 10 bases between. The DNA for the CDR3 is TGTGCCAGTGGCCGGGGTACAGATACGCAGTATTTT. Encoded protein: CASGRGTDTQYF.

This clonotype was counted many times. The chain has TRBV20-1 and TRBJ1-6; no firm D call. Per the germline V gene, CDR1 is DFQATT and CDR2 is SNEGSKA (reference sequence). CDR3 size: 13 residues. Between the trimmed V and J ends, which lost 0 bases and 10 bases, there was a span of 10 bases. CDR3 in DNA: TGCAGTGCTAGAGATACAGCGGAGTCACCCCTCCACTTT. This encodes CSARDTAESPLHF.

The table lists this clonotype with many counts. The rearrangement joins TRBV20-1 to TRBJ1-4; 7 nucleotides match TRBD1. The length of the CDR3 is 14 residues. Germline V CDR1 and CDR2: DFQATT, SNEGSKA (reference sequence). The junction had 11 bases not matched to a gene; V was cut back by 1 base and J by 12 bases. DNA of the CDR3: TGCAGTGCTAGAGCCCTACGACAGGGACGAGAACTGTTTTTT. Its protein is CSARALRQGRELFF.

This clonotype has a handful of counts. The chain recombines TRBV7-2 with TRBJ2-1; TRBD1 agrees at 8 bases. Germline CDR1 is SGHTA and CDR2 is FQGNSA. V dropped 3 bases and J dropped 3; count of bases not matched to a gene: 4. The CDR3 covers 15 residues. The CDR3 spells CASSFGQGNYNEQFF. The CDR3, as DNA: TGTGCCAGCAGCTTCGGACAGGGTAACTACAATGAGCAGTTCTTC.

This clonotype was detected many times. The chain combines TRBV5-1 with TRBJ1-1; D is unclear. Deletions cut 1 base from V and 2 bases from J, with 9 bases between. This CDR3 contains 14 residues. The V gene's germline CDR1 is SGHRS and CDR2 YFSETQ. The CDR3 DNA reads as TGCGCCAGCAGCTTGACGTCAGGTAACACTGAAGCTTTCTTT. This translates into CASSLTSGNTEAFF.

This clonotype was seen at least ten times. The rearrangement uses TRBV12-3 or TRBV12-4 and TRBJ1-1; TRBD1 matches at 7 bases. The CDR3 is 15 amino acids. The V gene end was trimmed by 5 bases and the J gene end by 1 base; junction bases not matched to a gene: 7. CDR3: CASSQLGQANTEAFF. DNA for the CDR3: TGTGCCAGCAGTCAACTCGGACAGGCGAACACTGAAGCTTTCTTT.